This T cell receptor (beta chain) stems from a study of cytomegalovirus exposure and HLA in healthy donors. Both 60 Vbeta primers and 13 Jbeta primers went into the PCR. Method: immunoSEQ multiplex PCR; TCRdb's copy keeps in-frame clones and lacks some. The repertoire holds roughly 190,000 clones, with around 83% as singletons. This clone has a handful of counts. This receptor was identified in a woman in her forties or fifties in good health and CMV-seropositive. The specimen sequenced was PBMCs.

CDR3 loop: CASSQATVSNQPQHF. The CDR3 DNA sequence: TGCGCCAGCAGCCAAGCGACAGTTAGCAATCAGCCCCAGCATTTT. This chain uses TRBV4-1 with TRBJ1-5; D may be TRBD1 (5 bases). V shed 1 base and J shed 0 bases, with 7 bases lying between them. Per germline, CDR1 MGHRA and CDR2 YSYEKL. The CDR3 is 15 amino acids.